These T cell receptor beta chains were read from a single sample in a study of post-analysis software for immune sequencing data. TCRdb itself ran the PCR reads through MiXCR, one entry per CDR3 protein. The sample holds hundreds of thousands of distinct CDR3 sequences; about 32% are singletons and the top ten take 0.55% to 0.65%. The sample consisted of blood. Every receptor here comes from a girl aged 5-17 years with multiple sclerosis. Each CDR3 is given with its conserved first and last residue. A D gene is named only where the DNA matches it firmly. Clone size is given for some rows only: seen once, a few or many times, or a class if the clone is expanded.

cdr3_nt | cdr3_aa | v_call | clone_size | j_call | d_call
TGTGCCAGCAGCCAAGGCGGCCCTAGGAACAAGTTCTTC | CASSQGGPRNKFF | TRBV14 | once | TRBJ2-1 | -
TGTGCCAGCAGTTCCACCCAGGGGGGGAATGAGCAGTTCTTC | CASSSTQGGNEQFF | TRBV28 | - | TRBJ2-1 | -
TGTGCCAGCAGCTCGGATCCAAATCAGCCCCAGCATTTT | CASSSDPNQPQHF | TRBV7-2 | - | TRBJ1-5 | -
TGCAGTGCTAGCCCAGGCACAGATACGCAGTATTTT | CSASPGTDTQYF | TRBV20-1 | few | TRBJ2-3 | -
TGTGCCAGTACCGACGCAGGGGGCCCTTACAATGAGCAGTTCTTC | CASTDAGGPYNEQFF | TRBV19 | - | TRBJ2-1 | TRBD1
TGTGCCAGCAGTCCACCCACGGGCTCCTACAATGAGCAGTTCTTC | CASSPPTGSYNEQFF | TRBV28 | few | TRBJ2-1 | -
TGTGCCAGCAGTTATGAGGGGAGGGTCACAGATATGCAGTATTTT | CASSYEGRVTDMQYF | TRBV6-2/TRBV6-3 | - | TRBJ2-3 | TRBD2
TGCGCCAGCTCTTGGAGCGGGGGGGCCGGAGATACGCAGTATTTT | CASSWSGGAGDTQYF | TRBV5-1 | few | TRBJ2-3 | TRBD2
TGCAGTGCTAGACTAGCGGTCCAAGAGACCCAGTACTTC | CSARLAVQETQYF | TRBV20-1 | - | TRBJ2-5 | TRBD2
TGTGCCAGCAGTTACAGGGGCTCCTACGAGCAGTACTTC | CASSYRGSYEQYF | TRBV28 | few | TRBJ2-7 | TRBD1
TGTGCCAGCAGCCCAGTAGGGGACAGGGGATGGGGGCACTATGGCTACACCTTC | CASSPVGDRGWGHYGYTF | TRBV28 | few | TRBJ1-2 | TRBD1
TGTGCCAGCAGTGTAGCCAGGGCCTCGAGCTCCTATAATTCACCCCTCCACTTT | CASSVARASSSYNSPLHF | TRBV2 | - | TRBJ1-6 | -
TGTGCCAGTAGTATAAGGGCCGGAAGCACAGATACGCAGTATTTT | CASSIRAGSTDTQYF | TRBV19 | - | TRBJ2-3 | -
TGTGCCAGCAGTTACTCGAACAGGGGGATTAATCAGCCCCAGCATTTT | CASSYSNRGINQPQHF | TRBV6-6 | - | TRBJ1-5 | TRBD1
TGCAGTGCCCCCGGGGGGAGTACCTCTGGGGCCAACGTCCTGACTTTC | CSAPGGSTSGANVLTF | TRBV20-1 | - | TRBJ2-6 | TRBD2
TGTGCCAGCAGCTTAAGAGGTCTGGCCGCCCTCGCAGATACGCAGTATTTT | CASSLRGLAALADTQYF | TRBV7-2 | - | TRBJ2-3 | -
TGTGCCAGTAGTACCAGGCCGAACACTGAAGCTTTCTTT | CASSTRPNTEAFF | TRBV19 | - | TRBJ1-1 | -
TGCAGTGCCAAAACCTTAACTCCGGGACAGGTCTCCTACGAGCAGTACTTC | CSAKTLTPGQVSYEQYF | TRBV20-1 | - | TRBJ2-7 | TRBD1
TGTGCCAGCTCCCGGAGGGGCTATGGCTACACCTTC | CASSRRGYGYTF | TRBV27 | - | TRBJ1-2 | -
TGCAGTGCTAGTCCCGACACCATGAACAATGAGCAGTTCTTC | CSASPDTMNNEQFF | TRBV20-1 | - | TRBJ2-1 | -
TGTGCCAGCAGCTCTCGAGGGGGGGTTCCGTTGGATACGCAGTATTTT | CASSSRGGVPLDTQYF | TRBV13 | - | TRBJ2-3 | -
TGTGCCAGCAACTCGGACAGGGGCAATGAGCAGTTCTTC | CASNSDRGNEQFF | TRBV6-1 | - | TRBJ2-1 | TRBD1
TGCGCCAGCAGCCCGCGGGGCGGGAGGACCTACAATGAGCAGTTCTTC | CASSPRGGRTYNEQFF | TRBV5-1 | many | TRBJ2-1 | TRBD2
TGTGCCAGCAGTTTGACCAGCTCCCAGGGCGATACGCAGTATTTT | CASSLTSSQGDTQYF | TRBV12-3/TRBV12-4 | - | TRBJ2-3 | -
TGCGCCAGCAGACTGGGTTCCGCCCAAGAGACCCAGTACTTC | CASRLGSAQETQYF | TRBV5-1 | - | TRBJ2-5 | -
TGCGCCAGCAGCTTTGGCATGGTGCAGTTCTTC | CASSFGMVQFF | TRBV5-1 | - | TRBJ2-1 | -
TGTGCCAGCAGCCTGGGACTAGCGGGAGTATACTACGAGCAGTACTTC | CASSLGLAGVYYEQYF | TRBV7-9 | - | TRBJ2-7 | TRBD2
TGCAGTGCAAGGACTAGCGGGAGGGAGACCCAGTACTTC | CSARTSGRETQYF | TRBV20-1 | many | TRBJ2-5 | TRBD2